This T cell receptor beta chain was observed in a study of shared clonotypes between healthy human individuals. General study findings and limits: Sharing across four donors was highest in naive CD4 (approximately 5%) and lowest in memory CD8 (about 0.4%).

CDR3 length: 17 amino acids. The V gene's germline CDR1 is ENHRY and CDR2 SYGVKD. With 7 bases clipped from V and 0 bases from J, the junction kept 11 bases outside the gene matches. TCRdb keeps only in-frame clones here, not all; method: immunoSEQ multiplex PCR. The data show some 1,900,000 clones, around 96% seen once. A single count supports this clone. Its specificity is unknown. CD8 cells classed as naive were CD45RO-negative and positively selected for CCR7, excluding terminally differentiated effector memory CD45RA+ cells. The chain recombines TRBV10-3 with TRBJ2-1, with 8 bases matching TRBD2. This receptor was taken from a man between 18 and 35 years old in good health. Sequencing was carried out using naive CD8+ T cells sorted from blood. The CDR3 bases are TGTGCCATCATTCAAGGGGGTGGGACTAGCTCCTACAATGAGCAGTTCTTC. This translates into CAIIQGGGTSSYNEQFF.